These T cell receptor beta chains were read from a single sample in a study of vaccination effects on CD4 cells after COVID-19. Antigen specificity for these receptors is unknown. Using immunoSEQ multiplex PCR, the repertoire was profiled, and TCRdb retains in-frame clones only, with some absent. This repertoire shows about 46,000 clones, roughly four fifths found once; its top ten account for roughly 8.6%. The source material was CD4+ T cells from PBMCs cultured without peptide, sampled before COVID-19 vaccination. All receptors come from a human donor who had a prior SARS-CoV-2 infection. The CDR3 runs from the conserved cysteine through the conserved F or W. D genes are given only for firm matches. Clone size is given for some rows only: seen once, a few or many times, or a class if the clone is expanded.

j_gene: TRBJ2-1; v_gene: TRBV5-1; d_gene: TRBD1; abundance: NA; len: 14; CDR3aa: CASSPQGAYNEQFF; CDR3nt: TGCGCCAGCAGCCCCCAGGGGGCCTACAATGAGCAGTTCTTC
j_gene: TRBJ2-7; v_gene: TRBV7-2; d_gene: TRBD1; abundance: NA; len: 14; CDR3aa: CASSSRTGFYEQYF; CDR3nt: TGTGCCAGCAGCTCTAGGACAGGGTTCTACGAGCAGTACTTC
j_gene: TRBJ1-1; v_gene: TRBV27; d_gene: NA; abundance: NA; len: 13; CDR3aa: CASSWGLNTEAFF; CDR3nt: TGTGCCAGCAGCTGGGGGTTGAACACTGAAGCTTTCTTT
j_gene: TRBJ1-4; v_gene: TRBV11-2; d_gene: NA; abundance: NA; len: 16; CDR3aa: CASSLDHRGDYEKLFF; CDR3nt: TGTGCCAGCAGCTTAGATCACAGAGGGGATTATGAAAAACTGTTTTTT
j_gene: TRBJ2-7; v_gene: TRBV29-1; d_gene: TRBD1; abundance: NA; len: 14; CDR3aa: CSVVPGQGAYEQYF; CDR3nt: TGCAGCGTTGTTCCGGGACAGGGGGCCTACGAGCAGTACTTC
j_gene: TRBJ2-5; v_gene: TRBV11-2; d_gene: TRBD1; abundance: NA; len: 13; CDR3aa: CASSFGQEETQYF; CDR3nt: TGTGCCAGCAGCTTCGGACAGGAAGAGACCCAGTACTTC
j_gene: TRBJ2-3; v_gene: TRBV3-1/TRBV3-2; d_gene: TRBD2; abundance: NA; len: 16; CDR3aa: CASSPWVAGGPDTQYF; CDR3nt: TGTGCCAGCAGCCCCTGGGTAGCGGGAGGGCCAGATACGCAGTATTTT
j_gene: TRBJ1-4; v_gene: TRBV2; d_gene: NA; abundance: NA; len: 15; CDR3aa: CASSESRGLGEKLFF; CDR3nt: TGTGCCAGCAGTGAAAGTAGGGGTTTGGGAGAAAAACTGTTTTTT
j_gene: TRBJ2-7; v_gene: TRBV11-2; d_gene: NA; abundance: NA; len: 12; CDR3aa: CASSYLAGEQYF; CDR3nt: TGTGCCAGCAGCTATCTAGCCGGGGAGCAGTACTTC
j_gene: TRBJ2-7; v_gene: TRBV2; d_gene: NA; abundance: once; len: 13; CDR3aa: CASRGDQSYEQYF; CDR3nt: TGTGCCAGCAGGGGCGACCAGTCCTACGAGCAGTACTTC
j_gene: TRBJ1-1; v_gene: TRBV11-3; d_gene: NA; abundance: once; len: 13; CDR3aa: CASSLGENTEAFF; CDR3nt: TGTGCCAGCAGCTTAGGGGAGAACACTGAAGCTTTCTTT
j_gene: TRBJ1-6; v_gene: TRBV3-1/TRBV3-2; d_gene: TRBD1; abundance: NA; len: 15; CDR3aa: CASSFWTGISSPLHF; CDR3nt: TGTGCCAGCAGCTTTTGGACAGGAATCAGCTCACCCCTCCACTTT
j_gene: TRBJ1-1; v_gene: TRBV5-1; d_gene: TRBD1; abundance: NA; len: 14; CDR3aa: CASSKDRANTEAFF; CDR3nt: TGCGCCAGCAGCAAGGACAGGGCAAACACTGAAGCTTTCTTT
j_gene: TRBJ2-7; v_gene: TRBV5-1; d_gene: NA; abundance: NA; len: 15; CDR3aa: CASSLEVESHREQYF; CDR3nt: TGCGCCAGCAGCTTAGAAGTCGAATCTCACAGGGAGCAGTACTTC
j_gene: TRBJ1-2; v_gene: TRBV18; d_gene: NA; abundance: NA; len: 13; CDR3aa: CASSPSKDYGYTF; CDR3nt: TGTGCCAGCTCACCATCTAAGGACTATGGCTACACCTTC
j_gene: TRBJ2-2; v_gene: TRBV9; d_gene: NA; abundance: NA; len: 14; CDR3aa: CASRTDTNTGELFF; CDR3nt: TGTGCCAGCAGGACGGACACGAACACCGGGGAGCTGTTTTTT
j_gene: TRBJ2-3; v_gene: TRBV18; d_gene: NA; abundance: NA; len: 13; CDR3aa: CASSPNPSDTQYF; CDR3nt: TGTGCCAGCTCTCCTAACCCTTCAGATACGCAGTATTTT
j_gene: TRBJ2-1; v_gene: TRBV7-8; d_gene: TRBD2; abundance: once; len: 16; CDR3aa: CASRQRRGISYNEQFF; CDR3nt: TGTGCCAGCAGACAACGGCGGGGGATCTCCTACAATGAGCAGTTCTTC
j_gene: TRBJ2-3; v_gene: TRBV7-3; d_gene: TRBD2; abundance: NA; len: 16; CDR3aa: CASSPGLAKSTDTQYF; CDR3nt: TGTGCCAGCAGCCCGGGACTAGCCAAGAGCACAGATACGCAGTATTTT
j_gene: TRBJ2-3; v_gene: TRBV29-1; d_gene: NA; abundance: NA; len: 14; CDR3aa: CSVGESGYTDTQYF; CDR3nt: TGCAGCGTGGGGGAATCGGGGTACACAGATACGCAGTATTTT
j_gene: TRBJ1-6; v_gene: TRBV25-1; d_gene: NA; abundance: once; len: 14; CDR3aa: CASSEFLYNSPLHF; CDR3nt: TGTGCCAGCAGTGAATTCCTATATAATTCACCCCTCCACTTT
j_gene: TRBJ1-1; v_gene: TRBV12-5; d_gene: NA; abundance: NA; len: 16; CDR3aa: CASGLVLMGKGTEAFF; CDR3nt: TGTGCTAGTGGTTTGGTACTTATGGGCAAGGGCACTGAAGCTTTCTTT
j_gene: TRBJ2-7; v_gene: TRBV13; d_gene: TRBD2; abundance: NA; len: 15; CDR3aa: CASRGAGRAPWEQYF; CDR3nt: TGTGCCAGCAGGGGGGCCGGGAGGGCCCCTTGGGAGCAGTACTTC
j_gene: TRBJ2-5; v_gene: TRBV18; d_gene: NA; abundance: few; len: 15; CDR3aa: CASSFGHPTLETQYF; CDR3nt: TGTGCCAGCTCATTCGGACACCCCACCCTAGAGACCCAGTACTTC
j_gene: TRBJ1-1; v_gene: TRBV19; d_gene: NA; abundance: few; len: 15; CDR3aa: CASSIVQAGNFEAFF; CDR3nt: TGTGCCAGTAGTATTGTCCAGGCCGGGAATTTTGAAGCTTTCTTT
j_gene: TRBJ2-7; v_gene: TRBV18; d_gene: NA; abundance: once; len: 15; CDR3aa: CASSPGWGGPYEQYF; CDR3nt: TGTGCCAGCTCACCCGGTTGGGGGGGCCCCTACGAGCAGTACTTC
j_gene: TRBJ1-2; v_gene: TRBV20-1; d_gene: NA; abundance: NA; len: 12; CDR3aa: CSASLRVGGYTF; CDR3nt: TGCAGTGCTAGTCTGAGGGTTGGTGGCTACACCTTC
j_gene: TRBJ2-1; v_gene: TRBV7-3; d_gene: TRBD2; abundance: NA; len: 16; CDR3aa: CASSSAGLAAYNEQFF; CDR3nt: TGTGCCAGCAGCTCCGCGGGACTAGCGGCTTACAATGAGCAGTTCTTC
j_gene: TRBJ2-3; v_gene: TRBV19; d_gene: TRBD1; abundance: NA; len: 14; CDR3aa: CASRADRGTDTQYF; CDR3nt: TGTGCCAGTAGGGCGGACAGGGGTACAGATACGCAGTATTTT
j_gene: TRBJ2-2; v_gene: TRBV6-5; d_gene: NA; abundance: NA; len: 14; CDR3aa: CASTPFGDTGELFF; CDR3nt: TGTGCCAGCACCCCCTTTGGAGACACCGGGGAGCTGTTTTTT
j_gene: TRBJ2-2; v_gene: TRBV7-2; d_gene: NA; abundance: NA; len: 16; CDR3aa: CASSLVAGAGTGELFF; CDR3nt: TGTGCCAGCAGCTTAGTTGCTGGGGCTGGCACCGGGGAGCTGTTTTTT
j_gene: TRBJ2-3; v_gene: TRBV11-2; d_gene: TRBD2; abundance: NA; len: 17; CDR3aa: CASSLARTSGHTDTQYF; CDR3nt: TGTGCCAGCAGCTTAGCTAGAACTAGCGGGCACACAGATACGCAGTATTTT
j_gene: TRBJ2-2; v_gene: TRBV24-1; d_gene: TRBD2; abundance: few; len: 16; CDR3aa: CATRTSGRGQSGELFF; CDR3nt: TGTGCCACCAGGACTAGCGGGAGGGGTCAGTCCGGGGAGCTGTTTTTT
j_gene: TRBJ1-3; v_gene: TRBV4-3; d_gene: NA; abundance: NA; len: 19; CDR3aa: CASSQRILLQGSSGNTIYF; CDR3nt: TGCGCCAGCAGCCAGAGAATACTCTTACAGGGCTCCTCTGGAAACACCATATATTTT
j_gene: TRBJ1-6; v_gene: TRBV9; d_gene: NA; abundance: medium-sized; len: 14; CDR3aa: CASSSQVDNSPLHF; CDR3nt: TGTGCCAGCAGCTCTCAGGTCGATAATTCACCCCTCCACTTT
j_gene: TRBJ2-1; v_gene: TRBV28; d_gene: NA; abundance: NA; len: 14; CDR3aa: CASSLLSPDNEQFF; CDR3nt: TGTGCCAGCAGTTTATTGTCCCCCGACAATGAGCAGTTCTTC
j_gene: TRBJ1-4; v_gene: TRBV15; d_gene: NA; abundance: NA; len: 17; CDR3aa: CATSRMGHIATNEKLFF; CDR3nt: TGTGCCACCAGCAGAATGGGACATATCGCAACTAATGAAAAACTGTTTTTT
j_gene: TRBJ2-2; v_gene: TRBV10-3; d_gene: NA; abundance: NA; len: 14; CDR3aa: CAIRDTMDTGELFF; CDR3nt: TGTGCCATCAGGGACACTATGGACACCGGGGAGCTGTTTTTT
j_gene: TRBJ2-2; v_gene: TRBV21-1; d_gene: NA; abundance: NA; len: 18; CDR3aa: CASNQRPGVAANTGELFF; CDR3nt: TGTGCCAGCAACCAACGCCCGGGGGTGGCAGCGAACACCGGGGAGCTGTTTTTT
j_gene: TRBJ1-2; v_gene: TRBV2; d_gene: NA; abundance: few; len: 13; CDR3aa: CASTQGFDYGYTF; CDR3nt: TGTGCCAGCACCCAGGGGTTTGACTATGGCTACACCTTC
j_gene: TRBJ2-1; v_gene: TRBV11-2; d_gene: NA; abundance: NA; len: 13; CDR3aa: CASSLGRLNEQFF; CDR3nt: TGTGCCAGCAGCTTAGGACGCTTAAATGAGCAGTTCTTC
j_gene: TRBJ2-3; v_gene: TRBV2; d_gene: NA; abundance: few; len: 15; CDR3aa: CASSESPGSTDTQYF; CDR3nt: TGTGCCAGCAGTGAAAGTCCCGGGAGCACAGATACGCAGTATTTT
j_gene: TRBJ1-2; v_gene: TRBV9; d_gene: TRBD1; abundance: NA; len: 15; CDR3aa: CASSARGDHRGSYTF; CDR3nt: TGTGCCAGCAGCGCCCGGGGGGACCACAGGGGGAGCTACACCTTC
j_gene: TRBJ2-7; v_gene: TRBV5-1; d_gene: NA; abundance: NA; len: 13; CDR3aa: CASSLGPLYEQYF; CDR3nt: TGCGCCAGCAGCTTGGGGCCTCTCTACGAGCAGTACTTC
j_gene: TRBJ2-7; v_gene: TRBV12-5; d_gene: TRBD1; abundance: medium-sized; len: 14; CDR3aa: CASGAGDRDHEQYF; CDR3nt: TGTGCTAGTGGTGCTGGGGACAGGGACCACGAGCAGTACTTC
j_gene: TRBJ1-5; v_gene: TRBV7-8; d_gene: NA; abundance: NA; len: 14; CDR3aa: CASSFSTGGQPQHF; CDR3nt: TGTGCCAGCAGCTTCTCTACCGGGGGTCAGCCCCAGCATTTT
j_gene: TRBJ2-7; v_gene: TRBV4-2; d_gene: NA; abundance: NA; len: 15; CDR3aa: CASSQLTGPKVEQYF; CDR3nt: TGTGCCAGCAGCCAGCTGACGGGACCCAAGGTTGAGCAGTACTTC
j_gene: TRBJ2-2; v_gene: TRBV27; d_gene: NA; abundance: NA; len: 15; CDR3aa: CASSLYPRRTGELFF; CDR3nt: TGTGCCAGCAGTTTATATCCCAGACGGACCGGGGAGCTGTTTTTT
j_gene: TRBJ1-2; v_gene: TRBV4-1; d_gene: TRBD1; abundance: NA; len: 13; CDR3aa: CASSQTGNYGYTF; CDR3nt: TGCGCCAGCAGCCAGACAGGGAACTATGGCTACACCTTC
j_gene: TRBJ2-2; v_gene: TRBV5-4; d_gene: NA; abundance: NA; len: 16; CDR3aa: CASSSGLKRNTGELFF; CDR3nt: TGTGCCAGCAGCTCTGGACTCAAAAGGAACACCGGGGAGCTGTTTTTT